This T cell receptor (beta chain) was recorded in a study of CD8 T cells in Susac syndrome. An input of about 0.5 to 1 ug of RNA was subjected to reverse transcription using random hexamers. TCR beta CDR3 was amplified by immunoSEQ covering 54 Vbeta and 13 Jbeta. TCRdb itself ran the immunoSEQ multiplex PCR reads through MiXCR, one entry per CDR3 protein. The sample consists of around 180,000 distinct CDR3 sequences, 90% to 95% of them appearing once. The germline gives CDR1 SGHRS, CDR2 YFSETQ. CDR3 length: 15 residues. The junction had 6 bases not matched to a gene; V was cut back by 0 bases and J by 4 bases.

This clonotype was sampled from a human donor with multiple sclerosis. Input material: CD4+ T cells from PBMCs. The chain recombines TRBV5-1 with TRBJ2-5; 7 positions agree with TRBD2. The chain's CDR3 is CASSLGAGDRETQYF. The CDR3 nucleotides read TGCGCCAGCAGCTTGGGGGCGGGAGACAGAGAGACCCAGTACTTC.